Listed below are T cell receptor beta chains from one sample, sequenced in a study of OX40 agonist ivuxolimab in advanced cancers. Profiling relied on immunoSEQ multiplex PCR, and the TCRdb table lists in-frame clones only, not all of them. The sample lists 35,000 to 40,000 clones, about four fifths seen once, with under 10% in the top ten. Material: CD4+ or CD8+ T cells sorted from blood, obtained in a trial of the OX40 agonist ivuxolimab. These receptors all come from an adult with an advanced solid tumor such as melanoma, head and neck, liver or kidney cancer. The CDR3 runs from the conserved cysteine through the conserved F or W. D genes are given only for firm matches. Clone size appears in some rows only: once, few, many, or a class for an expanded clone.

TRBV29-1,.,TRBJ2-3,TRBD1,TGCAGCGTTGACAGGGGGAGCACAGATACGCAGTATTTT,CSVDRGSTDTQYF
TRBV4-2,.,TRBJ2-7,TRBD2,TGTGCCAGCAGCCTCAATTTAGGGACTAGCGGGGGGACGCACTTC,CASSLNLGTSGGTHF
TRBV6-5,.,TRBJ1-1,TRBD1,TGTGCCAGCAGTTACTTGGGACAGGGAGGAGAGGCTTTCTTT,CASSYLGQGGEAFF
TRBV18,.,TRBJ2-5,TRBD1,TGTGCCAGCTCACCTATTGACAGGGCAGAGACCCAGTACTTC,CASSPIDRAETQYF
TRBV29-1,few,TRBJ1-5,.,TGCAGCGTTGCCGGAGATACCTATCAGCCCCAGCATTTT,CSVAGDTYQPQHF
TRBV6-5,few,TRBJ1-2,TRBD1,TGTGCCAGCAGTTACATCAGGACAGGGGGGAACTATGGCTACACCTTC,CASSYIRTGGNYGYTF
TRBV5-1,.,TRBJ1-6,.,TGCGCCAGCAGCTTGGAAGTTTTGGGGACTCCTAATTCACCCCTCCACTTT,CASSLEVLGTPNSPLHF
TRBV20-1,.,TRBJ1-2,.,TGCAGTGCGAGTGACAATAGAGGCTACACCTTC,CSASDNRGYTF
TRBV2,.,TRBJ1-5,TRBD1,TGTGCCAGCAGGGGCCAGGGGGATCAGCCCCAGCATTTT,CASRGQGDQPQHF
TRBV6-1,.,TRBJ1-6,.,TGTGCCAGCCGCGTGTCCTATAATTCACCCCTCCACTTT,CASRVSYNSPLHF
TRBV2,.,TRBJ2-1,.,TGTGCCAGCAGTGGGGTCGGTAATGAGCAGTTCTTC,CASSGVGNEQFF
TRBV5-4,.,TRBJ2-3,.,TGTGCCAGCAGCTCAAGCGTGGTGCTAGCGCGCACAGATACGCAGTATTTT,CASSSSVVLARTDTQYF
TRBV29-1,few,TRBJ2-5,TRBD2,TGCAGCGTCCCGGACCCCGGGACTAGTTTCGGATTGCCGGAAGAGACCCAGTACTTC,CSVPDPGTSFGLPEETQYF
TRBV14,.,TRBJ1-1,.,TGTGCCAGCAGCCCCGAAAGAAACACTGAAGCTTTCTTT,CASSPERNTEAFF
TRBV6-1,.,TRBJ1-5,.,TGTGCCAGCAGTCCTAAGTGGGACAGCAATCAGCCCCAGCATTTT,CASSPKWDSNQPQHF
TRBV6-1,.,TRBJ1-5,TRBD1,TGTGCCAGCAGTGCCATGGGGACAGGGGGATATCAGCCCCAGCATTTT,CASSAMGTGGYQPQHF
TRBV4-2,.,TRBJ2-1,TRBD2,TGTGCCAGCAGCCAACGGGGGGGGAGCTCCTACAATGAGCAGTTCTTC,CASSQRGGSSYNEQFF
TRBV5-1,.,TRBJ2-5,TRBD1,TGCGCCAGCAGCACTACAGGGGGCCTTTCGGAGACCCAGTACTTC,CASSTTGGLSETQYF
TRBV5-1,.,TRBJ2-7,.,TGCGCCAGCAGCTTCGGACACTCCTACGAGCAGTACTTC,CASSFGHSYEQYF
TRBV11-2,.,TRBJ2-2,TRBD2,TGTGCCAGCAGCTTAATGGCGGGGGGGATGAACACCGGGGAGCTGTTTTTT,CASSLMAGGMNTGELFF
TRBV7-2,.,TRBJ2-2,.,TGTGCCAGCAGCTTAAGGATGGCGGGGAGCGAGCTGTCTTTT,CASSLRMAGSELSF
TRBV6-1,.,TRBJ1-2,.,TGTGCCAGCAGCCCAGGACGGGACTATGGCTACACCTTC,CASSPGRDYGYTF
TRBV19,.,TRBJ1-2,TRBD1,TGTGCCAGCCTCGGGACAGAGTCCTATGGCTACACCTTC,CASLGTESYGYTF
TRBV19,few,TRBJ1-1,.,TGTGCCAGTAGTATACAGGGGTTGAACACTGAAGCTTTCTTT,CASSIQGLNTEAFF
TRBV15,.,TRBJ2-3,TRBD1,TGTGCCACCAGCAGAAACAGGGGGCGTGGGGGAGATACGCAGTATTTT,CATSRNRGRGGDTQYF
TRBV19,.,TRBJ1-5,.,TGTGCCAGTAGCGGAAAGGGTCAGCCCCAGCATTTT,CASSGKGQPQHF
TRBV7-9,once,TRBJ1-3,.,TGTGCCAGCAGCTTTCCAGGGGTACTAAACACCATATATTTT,CASSFPGVLNTIYF
TRBV14,.,TRBJ2-1,.,TGTGCCAGCAGCCAAGATTTCGGTTACAATGAGCAGTTCTTC,CASSQDFGYNEQFF
TRBV28,.,TRBJ1-6,.,TGTGCCAGCAGTTCGCCCAGTGCCGTATATAATTCACCCCTCCACTTT,CASSSPSAVYNSPLHF
TRBV5-6,.,TRBJ2-3,TRBD1,TGTGCCAGCAGCCTGAAAAGGACAGGGTTGACAGATACGCAGTATTTT,CASSLKRTGLTDTQYF
TRBV29-1,.,TRBJ2-1,.,TGCAGCGTTGAATTGTCAGACAGGCGGTCCTACAATGAGCAGTTCTTC,CSVELSDRRSYNEQFF
TRBV28,.,TRBJ1-1,.,TGTGCCAGCAGTGCTTCCTCAGGGGACACTGAAGCTTTCTTT,CASSASSGDTEAFF
TRBV4-1,.,TRBJ2-7,TRBD1,TGCGCCAGCAGCCACCCGGGACAGAGCCAATACGAGCAGTACTTC,CASSHPGQSQYEQYF
TRBV7-8,.,TRBJ2-5,TRBD2,TGTGCCAGCAGCTCCTGGACTAGAGAGACCCAGTACTTC,CASSSWTRETQYF
TRBV4-1,.,TRBJ2-1,TRBD2,TGCGCCGTACTAGCGGGGGGGGATGAGCAGTTCTTC,CAVLAGGDEQFF
TRBV7-9,.,TRBJ1-1,.,TGTGCCAGCAGCTTAGTGGTAGGGAACACTGAAGCTTTCTTT,CASSLVVGNTEAFF